This entry features one T cell receptor beta chain sequence. This sample is drawn from a study of identical twins. Unique molecular identifiers were in the cDNA, with template-switch universal primer binding. One entry per CDR3 protein, called by TCRdb with MiXCR from the 5' RACE reads. Of over 600,000 distinct CDR3 sequences listed, over 20% are singletons. The length of the CDR3 is 14 residues. Germline CDR1 SGHRS, CDR2 YFSETQ. Trimming removed 4 bases at V and 6 bases at J, with 17 bases between. The data were also submitted as part of a second study, on T cells expressing NK-cell markers. That source reports: Within several experiments, an anti-gamma-delta TCR antibody kept the sorting limited to alpha-beta TCR T cells. Among CD8+ T cells from more than five donors, dominant NKG2C+ clonotypes accounted for roughly 1.0-8%. For a handful of donors, these clonotypes were likewise the leading ones in the CD3+CD56-NKG2C+ fraction.

The V and J genes are TRBV5-1 and TRBJ2-7; TRBD1 might be the D (6 bases). Material for sequencing was PBMCs. The receptor was isolated from a young woman in good health. As DNA, the CDR3 is TGCGCCAGCAGCCTACGCGAGGGGGTCGGCGAGCAGTACTTC. Translation gives CASSLREGVGEQYF.